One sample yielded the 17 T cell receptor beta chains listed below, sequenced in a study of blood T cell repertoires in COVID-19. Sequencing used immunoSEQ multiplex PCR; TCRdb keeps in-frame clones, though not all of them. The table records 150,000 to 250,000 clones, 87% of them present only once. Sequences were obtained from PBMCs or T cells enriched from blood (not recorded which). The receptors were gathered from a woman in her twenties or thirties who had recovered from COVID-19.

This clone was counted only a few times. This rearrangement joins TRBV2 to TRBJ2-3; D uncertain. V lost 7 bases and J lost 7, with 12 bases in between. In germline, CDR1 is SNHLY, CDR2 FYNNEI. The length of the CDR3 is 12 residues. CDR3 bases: TGTGCCAGCACCAGTATGTCGAATACGCAGTATTTT. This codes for CASTSMSNTQYF.

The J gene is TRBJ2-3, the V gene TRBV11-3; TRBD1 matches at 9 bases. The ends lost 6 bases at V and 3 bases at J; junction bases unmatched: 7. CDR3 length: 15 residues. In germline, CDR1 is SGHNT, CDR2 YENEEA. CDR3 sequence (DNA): TGTGCCAGCAGACGGACAGGGGATGGGACAGATACGCAGTATTTT. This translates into CASRRTGDGTDTQYF.

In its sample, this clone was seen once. The CDR3 loop reads CAWIGLAGGKQFF. The CDR3 DNA is TGTGCCTGGATAGGACTAGCGGGGGGGAAGCAGTTCTTC. The V and J genes are TRBV30 and TRBJ2-1; 15 nucleotides line up with TRBD2. The CDR3 consists of 13 residues. Germline V gene data show CDR1 as GTSNPN and CDR2 as SVGIG (reference sequence). V shed 4 bases and J 11 bases; nucleotides not matched to a gene: 3. The whole variable domain, filled in from reference TRBV30 and TRBJ2-1, reads SQTIHQWPATLVQPVGSPLSLECTVEGTSNPNLYWYRQAAGRGLQLLFYSVGIGQISSEVPQNLSASRPQDRQFILSSKKLLLSDSGFYLCAWIGLAGGKQFFGPGTRLTVL.

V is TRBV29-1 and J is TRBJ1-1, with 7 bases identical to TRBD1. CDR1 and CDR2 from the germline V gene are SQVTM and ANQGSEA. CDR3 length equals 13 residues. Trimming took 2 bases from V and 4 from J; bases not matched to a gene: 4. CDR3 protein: CSVERQGGTEAFF. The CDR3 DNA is TGCAGCGTTGAAAGACAGGGAGGCACTGAAGCTTTCTTT.

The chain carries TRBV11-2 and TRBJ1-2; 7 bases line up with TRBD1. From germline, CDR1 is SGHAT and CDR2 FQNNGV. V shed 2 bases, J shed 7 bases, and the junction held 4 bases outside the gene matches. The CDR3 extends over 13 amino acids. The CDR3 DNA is TGTGCCAGCAGCTTAAAGGCAGGGGGTGGCTACACCTTC. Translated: CASSLKAGGGYTF.

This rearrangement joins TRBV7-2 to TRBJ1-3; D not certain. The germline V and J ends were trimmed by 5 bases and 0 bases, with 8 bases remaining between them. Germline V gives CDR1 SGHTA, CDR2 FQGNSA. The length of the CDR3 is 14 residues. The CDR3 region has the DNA TGTGCCAGCAGCGCTAGATTCTCTGGAAACACCATATATTTT. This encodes CASSARFSGNTIYF. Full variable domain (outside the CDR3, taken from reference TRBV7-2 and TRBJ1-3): GAGVSQSPSNKVTEKGKDVELRCDPISGHTALYWYRQSLGQGLEFLIYFQGNSAPDKSGLPSDRFSAERTGGSVSTLTIQRTQQEDSAVYLCASSARFSGNTIYFGEGSWLTVV.

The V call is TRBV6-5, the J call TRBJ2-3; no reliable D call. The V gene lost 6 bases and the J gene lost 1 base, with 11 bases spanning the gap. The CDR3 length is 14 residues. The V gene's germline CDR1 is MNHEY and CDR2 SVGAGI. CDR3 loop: CASSTPQGTDTQYF. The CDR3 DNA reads TGTGCCAGCAGCACCCCGCAGGGCACAGATACGCAGTATTTT.

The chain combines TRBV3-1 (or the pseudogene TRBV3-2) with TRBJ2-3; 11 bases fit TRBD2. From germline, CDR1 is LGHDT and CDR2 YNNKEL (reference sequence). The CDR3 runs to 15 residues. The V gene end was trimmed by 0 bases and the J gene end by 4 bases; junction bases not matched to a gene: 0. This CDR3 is CASSQDSGGADTQYF. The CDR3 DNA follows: TGTGCCAGCAGCCAAGATAGCGGGGGGGCAGATACGCAGTATTTT.

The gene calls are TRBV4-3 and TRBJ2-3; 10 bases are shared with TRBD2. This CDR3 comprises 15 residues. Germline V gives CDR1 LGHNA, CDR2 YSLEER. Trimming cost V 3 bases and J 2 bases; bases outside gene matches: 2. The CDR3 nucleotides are TGCGCCAGCAGCCATAGCGGGGGGAACACAGATACGCAGTATTTT. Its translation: CASSHSGGNTDTQYF.

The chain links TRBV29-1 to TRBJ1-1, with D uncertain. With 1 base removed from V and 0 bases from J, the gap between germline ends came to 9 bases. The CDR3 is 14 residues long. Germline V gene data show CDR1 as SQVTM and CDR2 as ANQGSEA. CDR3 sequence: CSVEAAGLNTEAFF. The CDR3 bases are TGCAGCGTTGAAGCCGCGGGATTGAACACTGAAGCTTTCTTT.

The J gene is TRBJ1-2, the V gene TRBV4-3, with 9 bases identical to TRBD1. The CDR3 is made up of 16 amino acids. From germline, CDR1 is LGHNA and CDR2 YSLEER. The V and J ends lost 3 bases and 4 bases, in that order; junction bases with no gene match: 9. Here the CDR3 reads CASSHSPGTGFYGYTF. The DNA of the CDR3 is TGCGCCAGCAGCCACTCTCCCGGGACAGGGTTCTATGGCTACACCTTC.

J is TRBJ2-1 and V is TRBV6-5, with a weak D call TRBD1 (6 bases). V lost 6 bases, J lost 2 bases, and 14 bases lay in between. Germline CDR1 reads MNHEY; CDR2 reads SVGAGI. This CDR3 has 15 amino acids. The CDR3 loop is CASRRTVLAYNEQFF. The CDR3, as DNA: TGTGCCAGCAGACGGACAGTTCTGGCCTACAATGAGCAGTTCTTC.

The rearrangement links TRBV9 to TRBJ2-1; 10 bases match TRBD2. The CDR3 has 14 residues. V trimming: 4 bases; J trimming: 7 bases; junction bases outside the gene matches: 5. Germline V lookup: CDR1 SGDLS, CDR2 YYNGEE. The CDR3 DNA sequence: TGTGCCAGCAGCCTAGCGGGAGAGGAAAATGAGCAGTTCTTC. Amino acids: CASSLAGEENEQFF.

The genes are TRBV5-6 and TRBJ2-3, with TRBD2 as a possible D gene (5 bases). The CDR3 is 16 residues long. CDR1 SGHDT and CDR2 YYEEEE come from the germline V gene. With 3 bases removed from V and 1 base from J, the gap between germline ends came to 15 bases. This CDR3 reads CASSYYPAEGTDTQYF. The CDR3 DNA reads TGTGCCAGCAGCTATTACCCCGCGGAGGGCACAGATACGCAGTATTTT.

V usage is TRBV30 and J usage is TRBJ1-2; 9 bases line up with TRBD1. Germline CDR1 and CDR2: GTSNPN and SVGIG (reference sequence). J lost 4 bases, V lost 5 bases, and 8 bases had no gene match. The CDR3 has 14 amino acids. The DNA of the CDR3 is TGTGCCTGGGATCCGGGACAGGGCACCTATGGCTACACCTTC. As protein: CAWDPGQGTYGYTF.

The chain's CDR3 is CASHRDRVGNTEAFF. The CDR3 DNA reads as TGTGCCAGCCACCGGGACAGGGTAGGGAACACTGAAGCTTTCTTT. The chain employs TRBV7-9 and TRBJ1-1; TRBD1 matches 9 bases. Germline V CDR1 and CDR2: SEHNR, FQNEAQ (reference sequence). Trimming removed 8 bases from V and 1 base from J; junction bases left unmatched: 8. This CDR3 has 15 residues.

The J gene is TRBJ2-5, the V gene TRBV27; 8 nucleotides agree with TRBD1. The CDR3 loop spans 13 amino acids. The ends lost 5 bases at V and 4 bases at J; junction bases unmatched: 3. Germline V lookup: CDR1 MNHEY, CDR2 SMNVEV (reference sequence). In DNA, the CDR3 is TGTGCCAGCAGTCGAGACAGGGGAGAGACCCAGTACTTC. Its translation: CASSRDRGETQYF.